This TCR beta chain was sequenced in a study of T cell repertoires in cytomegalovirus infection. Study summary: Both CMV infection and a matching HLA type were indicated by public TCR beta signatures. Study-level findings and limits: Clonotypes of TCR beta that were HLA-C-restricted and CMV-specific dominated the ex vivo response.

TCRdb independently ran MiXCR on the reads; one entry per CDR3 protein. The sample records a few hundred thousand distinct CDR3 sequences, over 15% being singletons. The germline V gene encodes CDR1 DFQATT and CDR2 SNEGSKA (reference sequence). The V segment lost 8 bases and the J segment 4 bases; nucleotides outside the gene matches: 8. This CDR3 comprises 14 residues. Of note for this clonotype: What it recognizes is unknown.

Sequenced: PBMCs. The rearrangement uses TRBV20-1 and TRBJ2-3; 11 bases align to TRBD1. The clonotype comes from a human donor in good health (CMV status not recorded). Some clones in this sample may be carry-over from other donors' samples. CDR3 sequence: CSPGQGGVPDTQYF. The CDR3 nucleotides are TGCAGTCCGGGACAGGGGGGTGTTCCAGATACGCAGTATTTT.